The rows below give T cell receptor beta chains drawn from one sample of a study of beta chain features in type 1 diabetes. Generated by immunoSEQ multiplex PCR, the TCRdb table keeps only in-frame clones and is missing some. Altogether about 360,000 clones are present, roughly 12% being singletons, with the ten largest covering under 0.02%. Sequenced: naive CD4+ T cells from blood. Receptors were obtained from a man between 18 and 29 years old in good health. CDR3s include the opening cysteine and the closing phenylalanine or tryptophan. Each record gives: D gene, V gene, J gene, clone size, CDR3 protein, CDR3 DNA. The D gene is left open where the match is weak. Some rows have no size entry. The others give once, few or many, or a class for an expanded clone.

D gene: .
V gene: TRBV29-1
J gene: TRBJ1-4
clone size: few
CDR3 protein: CSAWGDDGEKLFF
CDR3 DNA: TGCAGCGCCTGGGGGGATGATGGTGAAAAACTGTTTTTT

D gene: .
V gene: TRBV4-2
J gene: TRBJ2-4
clone size: few
CDR3 protein: CASSQDRGENIQYF
CDR3 DNA: TGTGCCAGCAGCCAAGACAGGGGGGAAAACATTCAGTACTTC

D gene: TRBD2
V gene: TRBV28
J gene: TRBJ2-3
clone size: .
CDR3 protein: CASSPQLAGASTDTQYF
CDR3 DNA: TGTGCCAGCAGTCCTCAACTAGCGGGAGCAAGCACAGATACGCAGTATTTT

D gene: .
V gene: TRBV19
J gene: TRBJ1-3
clone size: .
CDR3 protein: CASSTGQTGNTIYF
CDR3 DNA: TGTGCCAGTAGTACGGGACAAACCGGAAACACCATATATTTT

D gene: .
V gene: TRBV6-4
J gene: TRBJ1-1
clone size: .
CDR3 protein: CASSDPGVREAFF
CDR3 DNA: TGTGCCAGCAGTGATCCAGGCGTTCGTGAAGCTTTCTTT

D gene: .
V gene: TRBV4-2
J gene: TRBJ1-3
clone size: few
CDR3 protein: CASSSPRDNFSGNTIYF
CDR3 DNA: TGTGCCAGCAGCTCTCCCCGGGACAATTTTTCTGGAAACACCATATATTTT

D gene: .
V gene: TRBV5-6
J gene: TRBJ1-1
clone size: .
CDR3 protein: CASCQTSSARGTEAFF
CDR3 DNA: TGTGCCAGCTGTCAAACCTCTAGTGCCCGGGGCACTGAAGCTTTCTTT

D gene: TRBD2
V gene: TRBV4-2
J gene: TRBJ2-2
clone size: few
CDR3 protein: CASSQGLAGGNTGELFF
CDR3 DNA: TGTGCCAGCAGCCAGGGACTAGCGGGGGGCAACACCGGGGAGCTGTTTTTT

D gene: TRBD2
V gene: TRBV7-9
J gene: TRBJ2-7
clone size: .
CDR3 protein: CASSPGTTEQYF
CDR3 DNA: TGTGCCAGCAGCCCCGGGACTACCGAGCAGTACTTC

D gene: .
V gene: TRBV27
J gene: TRBJ1-5
clone size: .
CDR3 protein: CASSLNGINQPQHF
CDR3 DNA: TGTGCCAGCAGTTTGAACGGGATCAATCAGCCCCAGCATTTT

D gene: .
V gene: TRBV5-4
J gene: TRBJ1-1
clone size: .
CDR3 protein: CASSLNRDGGEAFF
CDR3 DNA: TGTGCCAGCAGCCTAAACAGGGATGGCGGTGAAGCTTTCTTT

D gene: .
V gene: TRBV27
J gene: TRBJ2-3
clone size: few
CDR3 protein: CASSLADSTDTQYF
CDR3 DNA: TGTGCCAGCAGTTTAGCGGATAGCACAGATACGCAGTATTTT

D gene: TRBD2
V gene: TRBV5-1
J gene: TRBJ2-7
clone size: few
CDR3 protein: CASSPGTSGRDEQYF
CDR3 DNA: TGCGCCAGCAGCCCAGGGACTAGCGGGAGGGACGAGCAGTACTTC

D gene: TRBD1
V gene: TRBV4-3
J gene: TRBJ2-1
clone size: .
CDR3 protein: CASSQEQGAYNEQFF
CDR3 DNA: TGCGCCAGCAGCCAAGAACAGGGGGCCTACAATGAGCAGTTCTTC